Described below is a single TCR beta chain sequence and its context. Trimming left V 4 bases short and J 0 bases short, with 7 bases between. The CDR3 totals 13 residues. Germline CDR1 and CDR2: MNHEY and SMNVEV (reference sequence). These data are taken from a study of blood T cell repertoires in COVID-19. In the study's own analysis: From reference gene primer amplification, estimates of nucleated cell counts were derived. Using immunoSEQ multiplex PCR, the repertoire was profiled, and TCRdb retains in-frame clones only, with some absent. V, J and clone size are taken as reported in that table, and D and trimming were inferred from the DNA itself. Here the sample spans under 200,000 clones, approximately 89% being singletons.

This clonotype was obtained from a man aged 65 to 85 with acute or convalescent COVID-19. The chain couples TRBV27 to TRBJ2-7, with D uncertain. Sequencing was performed on peripheral blood. The CDR3 loop reads CASSWAPSYEQYF. As DNA, the CDR3 is TGTGCCAGCAGTTGGGCTCCCTCCTACGAGCAGTACTTC.